Presented here are 28 T cell receptor beta chains from one specimen sequenced in a study of CD8 T cells in Susac syndrome. RNA in amounts of about 0.5 to 1 ug was reverse transcribed with random hexamers. MiXCR, run by TCRdb on the immunoSEQ multiplex PCR reads, gives a single entry per CDR3 protein. Here the sample spans approximately 190,000 distinct CDR3 sequences, approximately 95% being singletons. Sequencing used CD8+ T cells from PBMCs. The receptors come from a human donor with Susac syndrome.

The rearrangement uses TRBV7-9 and TRBJ1-2, with TRBD1 matching 9 bases. The germline V gene encodes CDR1 SEHNR and CDR2 FQNEAQ (reference sequence). Trimming took 5 bases from V and 5 from J; bases not matched to a gene: 6. The CDR3 contains 14 residues. In nucleotides, the CDR3 is TGTGCCAGCAGCCCTTGGACAGGGGATTATGGCTACACCTTC. This translates into CASSPWTGDYGYTF.

The chain combines TRBV5-1 with TRBJ2-6; D is perhaps TRBD1 or TRBD2 (5 bases each). Germline V gene data show CDR1 as SGHRS and CDR2 as YFSETQ. V was cut by 6 bases and J by 2 bases, with 21 bases left in between. The CDR3 totals 18 residues. The CDR3 loop is CASKGTGQIGAGANVLTF. The DNA of the CDR3 is TGCGCCAGCAAAGGTACGGGGCAGATTGGCGCTGGGGCCAACGTCCTGACTTTC.

This clonotype was recorded a few times. The V call is TRBV7-9, the J call TRBJ1-2, with D possibly matching TRBD1 (5 bases). This CDR3 is 12 amino acids long. CDR1 and CDR2 (germline): SEHNR, FQNEAQ (reference sequence). V was pared by 3 bases and J by 4 bases, with 6 bases between. Here the CDR3 reads CASSLGGYGYTF. Written as DNA, the CDR3 is TGTGCCAGCAGCTTGGGGGGCTATGGCTACACCTTC.

V is TRBV28 and J is TRBJ1-2; unclear D gene. V lost 7 bases and J lost 6, with 18 bases in between. CDR1 and CDR2 (germline): MDHEN, SYDVKM. This CDR3 spans 14 amino acids. DNA for the CDR3: TGTGCCAGCACCCGGTTAGAAGGGTGGGATGGCTACACCTTC. This codes for CASTRLEGWDGYTF.

The gene calls are TRBV13 and TRBJ2-1, with TRBD2 matching over 7 bases. CDR1 is PRHDT, CDR2 FYEKMQ, per germline (reference sequence). The ends lost 4 bases at V and 0 bases at J; junction bases unmatched: 6. The CDR3 contains 16 residues. CDR3 coding DNA: TGTGCCAGCAGCTCGTGGCGGGGGAGCTCCTACAATGAGCAGTTCTTC. Translated: CASSSWRGSSYNEQFF.

The chain recombines TRBV7-8 with TRBJ1-2; D remains ambiguous. The CDR3 is 11 residues long. Germline V gene lookup returns CDR1 SGHVS and CDR2 FQNEAQ. The V end was cut by 6 bases, the J end by 8 bases, with 10 bases between. The CDR3 DNA sequence: TGTGCCAGCAGGGACGGGTGGGGCTACACCTTC. Its protein product is CASRDGWGYTF.

V is TRBV29-1 and J is TRBJ2-1, with D maybe TRBD1 (7 bases). The CDR3 has 13 residues. CDR1 SQVTM and CDR2 ANQGSEA come from the germline V gene. Trimming cost V 7 bases and J 4 bases, with 14 bases left between them. This CDR3 is CSGQGGTYNEQFF. The CDR3, as DNA: TGCAGCGGCCAGGGGGGTACGTACAATGAGCAGTTCTTC.

The rearrangement joins TRBV12-3 or TRBV12-4 to TRBJ2-2; D is perhaps TRBD1 (6 bases). CDR3 length: 16 amino acids. V was shortened by 5 bases and J by 4 bases, with 17 bases between the two germline ends. CDR3 bases: TGTGCCAGCAGTCCTATCCCAGGGGTCAGCACCGGGGAGCTGTTTTTT. Encoded protein: CASSPIPGVSTGELFF.

The chain uses TRBV13 and TRBJ1-5, with a possible D match to TRBD1 (5 bases). Trimming left V 0 bases short and J 6 bases short, with 12 bases between. This CDR3 has 15 amino acids. CDR1 is PRHDT and CDR2 is FYEKMQ in the germline V gene (reference sequence). CDR3 sequence reads: CASSLGGGSGQPQHF. In DNA, the CDR3 is TGTGCCAGCAGCTTAGGCGGGGGGTCCGGTCAGCCCCAGCATTTT. The full variable domain, rest sourced from reference TRBV13 and TRBJ1-5, is AAGVIQSPRHLIKEKRETATLKCYPIPRHDTVYWYQQGPGQDPQFLISFYEKMQSDKGSIPDRFSAQQFSDYHSELNMSSLELGDSALYFCASSLGGGSGQPQHFGDGTRLSIL.

V is TRBV7-9 and J is TRBJ2-3, with D uncertain. The length of the CDR3 is 16 residues. Germline V gene sequence: CDR1 SEHNR, CDR2 FQNEAQ (reference sequence). V shed 4 bases and J shed 1 base, with 15 bases lying between them. The CDR3 coding sequence is TGTGCCAGCAGCTACGGAGCGCTTACCGGCACAGATACGCAGTATTTT. Translating gives CASSYGALTGTDTQYF.

This chain uses TRBV30 with TRBJ2-7; no definite D call. The CDR3 extends over 13 amino acids. V was shortened by 0 bases and J by 4 bases, with 10 bases between the two germline ends. The germline V gene has CDR1 GTSNPN and CDR2 SVGIG (reference sequence). Here the CDR3 reads CAWSVLVGYEQYF. In nucleotides, the CDR3 is TGTGCCTGGAGTGTACTTGTGGGGTACGAGCAGTACTTC.

The V and J genes are TRBV5-1 and TRBJ1-2; D gene uncertain. Between the trimmed V and J ends, which lost 0 bases and 7 bases, there was a span of 16 bases. The CDR3 has 15 residues. Per germline, CDR1 SGHRS and CDR2 YFSETQ. The CDR3 sequence is CASSLVPQESRGYTF. CDR3 DNA: TGCGCCAGCAGCTTGGTTCCCCAGGAGTCCCGTGGCTACACCTTC.

The rearrangement joins TRBV7-8 to TRBJ2-1, with 14 bases matching TRBD2. The CDR3 covers 16 residues. CDR1 is SGHVS and CDR2 is FQNEAQ in the germline V gene. V lost 4 bases and J lost 10; bases outside the gene matches: 9. CDR3 bases: TGTGCCAGCAGCTCGGGACTAGCGGGGGCCTACGTCGAGCAGTTCTTC. Amino acids: CASSSGLAGAYVEQFF.

This CDR3 reads CAWSAGYNEQFF. DNA of the CDR3: TGTGCCTGGAGCGCCGGCTACAATGAGCAGTTCTTC. J is TRBJ2-1 and V is TRBV30; D is undetermined. Germline CDR1 GTSNPN, CDR2 SVGIG (reference sequence). V shed 3 bases and J shed 3 bases, with 6 bases lying between them. CDR3 size: 12 residues.

The gene calls are TRBV20-1 and TRBJ2-5; the match to TRBD2 covers 9 bases. The CDR3 is 14 residues long. The germline CDR1 and CDR2 sequences are DFQATT and SNEGSKA (reference sequence). V lost 5 bases and J lost 5; bases outside the gene matches: 9. DNA for the CDR3: TGCAGTGCTGTTAGCGGGAGTGGGTTGGAGACCCAGTACTTC. Its protein is CSAVSGSGLETQYF.

V gene TRBV5-1 combines with J gene TRBJ2-4; D is possibly TRBD1 (6 bases). Between the trimmed V and J ends, which lost 3 bases and 0 bases, there was a span of 19 bases. CDR3 length: 18 residues. Germline lookup yields CDR1 SGHRS and CDR2 YFSETQ. CDR3: CASSWGQGTELAKNIQYF. The CDR3 DNA is TGCGCCAGCAGCTGGGGACAAGGAACAGAACTAGCCAAAAACATTCAGTACTTC.

The rearrangement links TRBV7-8 to TRBJ1-4; possibly TRBD1 for D (5 bases). Germline V gene lookup returns CDR1 SGHVS and CDR2 FQNEAQ. The CDR3 covers 11 residues. V was cut by 1 base and J by 14 bases, with 8 bases left in between. DNA of the CDR3: TGTGCCAGCAGCTTAGAGGGGACCCTGTTTTTT. Translation: CASSLEGTLFF. The full variable domain, completed using reference TRBV7-8 and TRBJ1-4, is GAGVSQSPRYKVAKRGQDVALRCDPISGHVSLFWYQQALGQGPEFLTYFQNEAQLDKSGLPSDRFFAERPEGSVSTLKIQRTQQEDSAVYLCASSLEGTLFFGSGTQLSVL.

This chain joins TRBV5-1 and TRBJ2-5, with 10 nucleotides matching TRBD2. From germline, CDR1 is SGHRS and CDR2 YFSETQ. CDR3 length equals 15 residues. V shed 5 bases and J 2 bases; nucleotides not matched to a gene: 6. CDR3 bases: TGCGCCAGCAGGCTAGCGGGGGCCGATCAAGAGACCCAGTACTTC. This sequence encodes CASRLAGADQETQYF.

The chain combines TRBV4-1 with TRBJ2-1, with TRBD2 identical over 12 bases. The CDR3 is 18 amino acids. Germline V gives CDR1 MGHRA, CDR2 YSYEKL. Trimming at V came to 4 bases and at J to 4 bases, leaving 11 bases not matched to a gene. CDR3 loop: CASSPLKRTSGGYNEQFF. CDR3 nucleotide sequence: TGCGCCAGCAGCCCCTTAAAGCGTACTAGCGGGGGGTACAATGAGCAGTTCTTC.

V usage is TRBV5-4 and J usage is TRBJ2-3; TRBD2 matches at 8 bases. This CDR3 region has 17 residues. The V segment lost 4 bases and the J segment 3 bases; nucleotides outside the gene matches: 13. The germline CDR1 and CDR2 sequences are SGHNT and YYREEE (reference sequence). The CDR3 reads CASSGVAGGTTTDTQYF. Written as DNA, the CDR3 is TGTGCCAGCAGCGGGGTCGCGGGGGGAACTACTACAGATACGCAGTATTTT.

The chain employs TRBV2 and TRBJ2-6; TRBD1 matches 7 bases. In germline, CDR1 is SNHLY, CDR2 FYNNEI. Trimming removed 4 bases from V and 0 bases from J; junction bases left unmatched: 12. The length of the CDR3 is 19 residues. Written as DNA, the CDR3 is TGTGCCAGCAGTGCCCTCCAGACAGGGAAGTACTCTGGGGCCAACGTCCTGACTTTC. Translation gives CASSALQTGKYSGANVLTF.

The rearrangement uses TRBV9 and TRBJ2-7; possible D gene TRBD2, 5 bases. In germline, CDR1 is SGDLS, CDR2 YYNGEE. The CDR3 has 14 residues. Between the trimmed V and J ends, which lost 2 bases and 5 bases, there was a span of 14 bases. CDR3 in amino acids: CASSVGGLVDEQYF. The CDR3 DNA reads as TGTGCCAGCAGCGTGGGCGGACTTGTTGACGAGCAGTACTTC.

The rearrangement joins TRBV7-9 to TRBJ1-4, with 8 bases lining up with TRBD1. V lost 4 bases and J lost 6; bases outside the gene matches: 7. Looked up from germline, CDR1 is SEHNR and CDR2 is FQNEAQ (reference sequence). The CDR3 length is 15 residues. CDR3 bases: TGTGCCAGCAGCTCCTGGACAGGGAGTGATGAAAAACTGTTTTTT. As protein: CASSSWTGSDEKLFF.

This chain links TRBV15 with TRBJ1-5, with 10 bases aligning to TRBD1. CDR3 length: 15 amino acids. V lost 6 bases and J lost 4; bases outside the gene matches: 6. The V gene's germline CDR1 is LNHNV and CDR2 YYDKDF (reference sequence). The DNA for the CDR3 is TGTGCCACCAGAAAGGACAGGGGGGGTAATCAGCCCCAGCATTTT. Translating gives CATRKDRGGNQPQHF.

V and J are TRBV12-5 and TRBJ2-3; no firm D call. Per germline, CDR1 LGHNT and CDR2 FRNRAP. CDR3 length: 12 residues. Trimming took off 5 bases at V and 3 bases at J, with 6 bases between the two ends. The DNA for the CDR3 is TGTGCTAGTGGTGAAGGGACAGATACGCAGTATTTT. This codes for CASGEGTDTQYF.

The J gene is TRBJ2-3, the V gene TRBV9, with 10 bases fitting TRBD2. The germline gives CDR1 SGDLS, CDR2 YYNGEE. This CDR3 region has 16 residues. Trimming took 0 bases from V and 5 from J; bases not matched to a gene: 6. The CDR3, as DNA: TGTGCCAGCAGCGTAGAAGCGGGAGGGCATGTAGATACGCAGTATTTT. Amino acid sequence: CASSVEAGGHVDTQYF.

V is TRBV27 and J is TRBJ1-2, with a possible D match to TRBD1 (5 bases). Germline lookup yields CDR1 MNHEY and CDR2 SMNVEV (reference sequence). The CDR3 has 11 residues. V was shortened by 8 bases and J by 7 bases, with 11 bases between the two germline ends. The CDR3: CASSQGSGYTF. In DNA form, the CDR3 reads TGTGCCAGCTCCCAGGGTTCTGGCTACACCTTC.

V gene TRBV29-1 combines with J gene TRBJ2-7; 12 positions match TRBD1. This CDR3 is 15 amino acids long. Germline CDR1 and CDR2: SQVTM and ANQGSEA. Trimming removed 0 bases from V and 2 bases from J; junction bases left unmatched: 2. CDR3 sequence (DNA): TGCAGCGTTGAAGAGGGACAGGGGGCACCCTACGAGCAGTACTTC. Its translation: CSVEEGQGAPYEQYF.